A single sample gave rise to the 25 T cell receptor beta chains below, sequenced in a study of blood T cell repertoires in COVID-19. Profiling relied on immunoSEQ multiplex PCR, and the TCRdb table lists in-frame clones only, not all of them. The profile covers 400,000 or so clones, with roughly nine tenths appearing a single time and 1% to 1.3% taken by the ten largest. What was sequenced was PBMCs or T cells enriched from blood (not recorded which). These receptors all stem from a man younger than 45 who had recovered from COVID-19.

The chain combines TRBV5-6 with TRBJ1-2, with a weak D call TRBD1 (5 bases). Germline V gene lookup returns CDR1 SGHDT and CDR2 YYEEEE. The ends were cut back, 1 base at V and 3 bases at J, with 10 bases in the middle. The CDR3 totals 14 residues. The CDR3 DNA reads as TGTGCCAGCAGCTTGCAGGGTTGGGACTATGGCTACACCTTC. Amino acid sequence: CASSLQGWDYGYTF.

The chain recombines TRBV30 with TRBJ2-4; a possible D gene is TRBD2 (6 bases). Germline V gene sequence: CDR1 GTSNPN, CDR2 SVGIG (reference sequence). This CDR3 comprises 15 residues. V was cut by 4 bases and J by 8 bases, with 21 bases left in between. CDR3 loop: CAWMGGVGTLDIQYF. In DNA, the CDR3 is TGTGCCTGGATGGGCGGGGTCGGTACTTTGGACATTCAGTACTTC.

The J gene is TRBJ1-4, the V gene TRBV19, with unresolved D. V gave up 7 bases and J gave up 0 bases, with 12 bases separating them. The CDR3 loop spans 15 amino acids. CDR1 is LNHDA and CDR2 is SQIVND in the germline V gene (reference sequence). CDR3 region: CASMAGDSTNEKLFF. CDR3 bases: TGTGCCAGTATGGCAGGCGATTCAACTAATGAAAAACTGTTTTTT.

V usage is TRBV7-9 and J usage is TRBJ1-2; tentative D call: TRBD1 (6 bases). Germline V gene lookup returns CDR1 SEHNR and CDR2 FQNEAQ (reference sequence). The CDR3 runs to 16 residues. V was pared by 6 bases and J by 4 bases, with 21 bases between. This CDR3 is CASSPTFPGTIYGYTF. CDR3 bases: TGTGCCAGCAGTCCTACATTCCCTGGGACAATCTATGGCTACACCTTC.

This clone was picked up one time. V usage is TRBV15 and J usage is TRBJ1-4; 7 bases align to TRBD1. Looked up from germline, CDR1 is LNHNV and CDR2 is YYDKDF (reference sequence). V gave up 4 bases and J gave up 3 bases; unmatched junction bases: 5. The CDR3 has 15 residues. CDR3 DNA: TGTGCCACCAGCATAGACAGGGCTGCTAATGAAAAACTGTTTTTT. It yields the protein CATSIDRAANEKLFF.

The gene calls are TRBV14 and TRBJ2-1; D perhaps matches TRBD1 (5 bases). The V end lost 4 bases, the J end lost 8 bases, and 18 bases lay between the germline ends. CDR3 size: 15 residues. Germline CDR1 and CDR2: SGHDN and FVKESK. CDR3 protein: CASSPLQGGYYEQFF. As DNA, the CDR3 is TGTGCCAGCAGCCCCCTCCAGGGTGGTTACTATGAGCAGTTCTTC.

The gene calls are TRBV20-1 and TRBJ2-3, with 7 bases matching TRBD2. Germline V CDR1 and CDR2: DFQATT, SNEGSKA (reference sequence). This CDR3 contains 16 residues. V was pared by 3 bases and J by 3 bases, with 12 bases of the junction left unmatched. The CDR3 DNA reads TGCAGTGCTAGTCCATGGGAGGGCCTGGGTACAGATACGCAGTATTTT. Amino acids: CSASPWEGLGTDTQYF.

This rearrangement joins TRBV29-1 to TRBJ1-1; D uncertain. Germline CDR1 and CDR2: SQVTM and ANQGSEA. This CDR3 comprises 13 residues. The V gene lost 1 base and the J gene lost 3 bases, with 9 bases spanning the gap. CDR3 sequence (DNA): TGCAGCGTTGAAGGCGAGGAGGACACTGAAGCTTTCTTT. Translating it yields CSVEGEEDTEAFF. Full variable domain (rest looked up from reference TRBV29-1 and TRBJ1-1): SAVISQKPSRDICQRGTSLTIQCQVDSQVTMMFWYRQQPGQSLTLIATANQGSEATYESGFVIDKFPISRPNLTFSTLTVSNMSPEDSSIYLCSVEGEEDTEAFFGQGTRLTVV.

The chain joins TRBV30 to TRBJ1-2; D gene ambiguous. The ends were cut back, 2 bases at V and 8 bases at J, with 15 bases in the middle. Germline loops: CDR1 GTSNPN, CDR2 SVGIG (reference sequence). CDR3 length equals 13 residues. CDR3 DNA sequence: TGTGCCTGGAGTATGCAGGTAGCGGAAGGCTACACCTTC. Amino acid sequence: CAWSMQVAEGYTF.

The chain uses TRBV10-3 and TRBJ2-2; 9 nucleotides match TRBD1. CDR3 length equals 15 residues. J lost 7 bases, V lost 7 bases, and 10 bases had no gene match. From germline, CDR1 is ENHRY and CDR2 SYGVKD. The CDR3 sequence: CAITAQGAGDGELFF. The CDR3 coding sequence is TGTGCCATCACCGCACAGGGGGCAGGTGACGGGGAGCTGTTTTTT.

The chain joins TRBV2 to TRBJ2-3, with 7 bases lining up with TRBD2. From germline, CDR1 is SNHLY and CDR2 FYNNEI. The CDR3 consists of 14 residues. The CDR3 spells CASGGDFSTDTQYF. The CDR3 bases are TGTGCGTCTGGGGGGGACTTCAGCACAGATACGCAGTATTTT.

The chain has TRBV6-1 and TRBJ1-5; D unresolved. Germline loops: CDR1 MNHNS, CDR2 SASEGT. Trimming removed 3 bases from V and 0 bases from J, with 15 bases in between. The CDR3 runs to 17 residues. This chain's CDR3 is CASSEARGAYSNQPQHF. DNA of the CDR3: TGTGCCAGCAGTGAGGCTCGAGGAGCGTATAGCAATCAGCCCCAGCATTTT.

The DNA of the CDR3 is TGTGCCAGCAGTCCCTACAACCCGGGGGGAGATCAGCCCCAGCATTTT. This translates into CASSPYNPGGDQPQHF. The rearrangement uses TRBV27 and TRBJ1-5; maybe TRBD1 (5 bases). CDR3 size: 16 residues. The V and J ends lost 5 bases and 5 bases respectively, with 19 bases between them. The germline V gene encodes CDR1 MNHEY and CDR2 SMNVEV (reference sequence).

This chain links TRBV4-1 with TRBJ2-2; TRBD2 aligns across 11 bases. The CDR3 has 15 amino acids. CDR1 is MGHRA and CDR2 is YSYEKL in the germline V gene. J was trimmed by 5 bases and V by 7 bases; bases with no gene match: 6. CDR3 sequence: CASTVAGGRTGELFF. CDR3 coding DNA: TGCGCCAGCACCGTAGCGGGAGGGCGGACCGGGGAGCTGTTTTTT.

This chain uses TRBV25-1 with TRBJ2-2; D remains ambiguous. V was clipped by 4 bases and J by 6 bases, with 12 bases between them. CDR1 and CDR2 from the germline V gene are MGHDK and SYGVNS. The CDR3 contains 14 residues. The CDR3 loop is CASSAPPSAGELFF. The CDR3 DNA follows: TGTGCCAGCAGTGCCCCCCCCAGCGCCGGGGAGCTGTTTTTT.

In DNA, the CDR3 is TGCGCCAGCAGTGATCCCGGGACAGGGACGAACACTGAAGCTTTCTTT. This sequence encodes CASSDPGTGTNTEAFF. This sequence joins TRBV10-2 and TRBJ1-1; 9 bases are shared with TRBD1. Unmatched junction bases numbered 6, after V lost 3 bases and J lost 1 base. The CDR3 runs to 16 residues. Germline V gene data show CDR1 as WSHSY and CDR2 as SAAADI.

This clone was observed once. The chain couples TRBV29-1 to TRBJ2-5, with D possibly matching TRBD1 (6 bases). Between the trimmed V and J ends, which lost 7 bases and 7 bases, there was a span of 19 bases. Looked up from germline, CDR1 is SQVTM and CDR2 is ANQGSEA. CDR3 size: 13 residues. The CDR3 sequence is CSGDGTSGGTQYF. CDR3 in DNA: TGCAGCGGAGACGGGACATCAGGCGGGACCCAGTACTTC. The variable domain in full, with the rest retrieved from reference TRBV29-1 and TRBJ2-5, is SAVISQKPSRDICQRGTSLTIQCQVDSQVTMMFWYRQQPGQSLTLIATANQGSEATYESGFVIDKFPISRPNLTFSTLTVSNMSPEDSSIYLCSGDGTSGGTQYFGPGTRLLVL.

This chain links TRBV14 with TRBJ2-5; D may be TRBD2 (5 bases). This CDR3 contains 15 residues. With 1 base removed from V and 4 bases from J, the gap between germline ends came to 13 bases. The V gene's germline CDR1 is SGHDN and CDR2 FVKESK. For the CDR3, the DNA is TGTGCCAGCAGCCAAGTCACGGGATCCCCAGAGACCCAGTACTTC. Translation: CASSQVTGSPETQYF.

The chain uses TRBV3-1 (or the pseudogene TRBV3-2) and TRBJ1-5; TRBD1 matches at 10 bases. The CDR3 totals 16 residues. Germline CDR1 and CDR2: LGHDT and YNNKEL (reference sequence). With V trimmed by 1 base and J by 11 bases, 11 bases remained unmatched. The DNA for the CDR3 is TGTGCCAGCAGCCAAGCGAGTCCGGGACAGGGGACGGCCCAGCATTTT. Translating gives CASSQASPGQGTAQHF.

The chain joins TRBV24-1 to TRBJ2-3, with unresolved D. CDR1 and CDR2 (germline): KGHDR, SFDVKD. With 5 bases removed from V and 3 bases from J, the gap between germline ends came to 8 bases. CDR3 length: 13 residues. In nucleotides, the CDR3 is TGTGCCACCAGTGCGGGTATAACAGATACGCAGTATTTT. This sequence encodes CATSAGITDTQYF.

CDR3 in DNA: TGTGCCAGCAGCCAGGGACAGACCTCTGGAAACACCATATATTTT. This codes for CASSQGQTSGNTIYF. V gene TRBV25-1 combines with J gene TRBJ1-3; 7 bases match TRBD1. The germline CDR1 and CDR2 sequences are MGHDK and SYGVNS. This CDR3 spans 15 amino acids. V shed 6 bases, J shed 0 bases, and the junction held 5 bases outside the gene matches.

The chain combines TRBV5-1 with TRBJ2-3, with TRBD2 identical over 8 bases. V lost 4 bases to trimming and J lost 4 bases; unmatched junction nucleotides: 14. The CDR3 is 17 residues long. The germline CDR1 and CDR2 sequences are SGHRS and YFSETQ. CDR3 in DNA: TGCGCCAGCAGCGCCCAGGCTAGCGGGTCTAAATCAGATACGCAGTATTTT. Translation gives CASSAQASGSKSDTQYF. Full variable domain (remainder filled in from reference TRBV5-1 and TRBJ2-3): KAGVTQTPRYLIKTRGQQVTLSCSPISGHRSVSWYQQTPGQGLQFLFEYFSETQRNKGNFPGRFSGRQFSNSRSEMNVSTLELGDSALYLCASSAQASGSKSDTQYFGPGTRLTVL.

The CDR3 DNA sequence: TGTGCCACCCGGATAGGGGGCCTTCACATGAACACTGAAGCTTTCTTT. This encodes CATRIGGLHMNTEAFF. The chain has TRBV10-3 and TRBJ1-1; 7 nucleotides line up with TRBD1. V trimming: 10 bases; J trimming: 0 bases; junction bases outside the gene matches: 14. Germline V gene sequence: CDR1 ENHRY, CDR2 SYGVKD. This CDR3 is 16 amino acids long.

The CDR3 region has the DNA TGTGCCAGCAGCGCCGCCGGGACACGGAATCAGCCCCAGCATTTT. As protein: CASSAAGTRNQPQHF. This chain joins TRBV7-9 and TRBJ1-5, with a tentative D call TRBD1 (6 bases). The CDR3 contains 15 residues. V lost 5 bases and J lost 4, with 15 bases in between. Looked up from germline, CDR1 is SEHNR and CDR2 is FQNEAQ (reference sequence). The complete variable domain, with remaining parts taken from reference TRBV7-9 and TRBJ1-5, reads DTGVSQNPRHKITKRGQNVTFRCDPISEHNRLYWYRQTLGQGPEFLTYFQNEAQLEKSRLLSDRFSAERPKGSFSTLEIQRTEQGDSAMYLCASSAAGTRNQPQHFGDGTRLSIL.

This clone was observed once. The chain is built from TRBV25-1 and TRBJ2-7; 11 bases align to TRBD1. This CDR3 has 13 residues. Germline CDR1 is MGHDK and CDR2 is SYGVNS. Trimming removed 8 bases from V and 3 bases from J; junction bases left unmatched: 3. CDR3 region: CASQGQGVYEQYF. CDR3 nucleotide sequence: TGTGCCAGCCAGGGACAGGGGGTCTACGAGCAGTACTTC.